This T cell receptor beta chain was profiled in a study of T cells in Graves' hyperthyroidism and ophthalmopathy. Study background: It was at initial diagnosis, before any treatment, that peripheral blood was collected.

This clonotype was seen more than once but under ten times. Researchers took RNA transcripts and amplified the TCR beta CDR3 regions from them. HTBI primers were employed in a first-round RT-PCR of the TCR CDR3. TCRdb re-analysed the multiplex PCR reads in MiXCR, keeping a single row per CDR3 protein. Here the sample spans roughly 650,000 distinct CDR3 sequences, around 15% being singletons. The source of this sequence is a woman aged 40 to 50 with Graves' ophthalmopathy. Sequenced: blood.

DNA for the CDR3: TGTGCCAGCAGCGCCACTAGCGGGAGGGAAAATGAGCAGTTCTTC. Translating it yields CASSATSGRENEQFF. The V gene is TRBV7-9, the J gene TRBJ2-1; 13 bases line up with TRBD2. The ends lost 5 bases at V and 7 bases at J; junction bases unmatched: 5. The germline V gene encodes CDR1 SEHNR and CDR2 FQNEAQ (reference sequence). The CDR3 covers 15 residues.